One T cell receptor (beta chain) is described in this entry. The data were obtained in a study of shared clonotypes between healthy human individuals. For the study at large: CD8 memory received one plate per donor, CD8 naive two, CD4 memory three and CD4 naive three.

Profiled with immunoSEQ multiplex PCR; TCRdb holds only in-frame clones, not every one. The sample holds over a million clones, 95% to 99% seen once. The ends were cut back, 6 bases at V and 0 bases at J, with 11 bases in the middle. Germline V CDR1 and CDR2: KGHSH, LQKENI. The CDR3 is 14 residues long. Researchers partitioned CD4+ cells into CD45RA+ naive and CD45RA-negative memory subsets. This clonotype originated in a man aged 30 to 45 in good health. The sample consisted of naive CD4+ T cells sorted from blood. As for subset: CD45RA+ positively selected. The J gene is TRBJ1-1, the V gene TRBV18; no clear D. CDR3 sequence (DNA): TGTGCCAGCTCTGTACAAGTCCTGAACACTGAAGCTTTCTTT. Amino acid sequence: CASSVQVLNTEAFF.